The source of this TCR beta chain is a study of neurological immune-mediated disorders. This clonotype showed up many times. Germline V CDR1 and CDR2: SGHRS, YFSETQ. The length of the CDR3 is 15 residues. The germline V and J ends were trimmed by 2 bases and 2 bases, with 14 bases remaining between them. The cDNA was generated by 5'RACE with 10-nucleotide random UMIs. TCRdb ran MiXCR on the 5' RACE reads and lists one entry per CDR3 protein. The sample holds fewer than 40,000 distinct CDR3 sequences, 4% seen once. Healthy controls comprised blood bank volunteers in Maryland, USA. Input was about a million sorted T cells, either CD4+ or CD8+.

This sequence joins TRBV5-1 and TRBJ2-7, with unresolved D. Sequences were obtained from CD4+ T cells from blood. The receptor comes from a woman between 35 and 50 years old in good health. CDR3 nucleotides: TGCGCCAGCAGCTTCAGGAGTGGGCTGCCCTACGAGCAGTACTTC. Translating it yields CASSFRSGLPYEQYF.